The clone carrying this TCR beta chain appeared a single time. The antigen is unknown. This entry belongs to a study of cytomegalovirus exposure and HLA in healthy donors. Study-wide points: Reported findings show TCR beta sequences accurately forecast HLA-A and HLA-B alleles in most subjects.

The ends lost 6 bases at V and 5 bases at J; junction bases unmatched: 13. CDR1 is SGHNT, CDR2 YYREEE, per germline (reference sequence). The CDR3 is 16 amino acids. Amplification used 60 Vbeta primers and 13 Jbeta primers. Profiled with immunoSEQ multiplex PCR; TCRdb holds only in-frame clones, not every one. The top ten hold around 1.9% of the sample, which has 140,000 to 150,000 clones, about three fifths seen once. The clonotype comes from a male donor in good health and CMV-seronegative. The sample consisted of PBMCs. The chain is built from TRBV5-4 and TRBJ2-3, with 9 nucleotides matching TRBD2. CDR3 in amino acids: CASTPRRGGGEDTQYF. In DNA, the CDR3 is TGTGCCAGCACCCCTCGGCGGGGGGGCGGGGAAGATACGCAGTATTTT.